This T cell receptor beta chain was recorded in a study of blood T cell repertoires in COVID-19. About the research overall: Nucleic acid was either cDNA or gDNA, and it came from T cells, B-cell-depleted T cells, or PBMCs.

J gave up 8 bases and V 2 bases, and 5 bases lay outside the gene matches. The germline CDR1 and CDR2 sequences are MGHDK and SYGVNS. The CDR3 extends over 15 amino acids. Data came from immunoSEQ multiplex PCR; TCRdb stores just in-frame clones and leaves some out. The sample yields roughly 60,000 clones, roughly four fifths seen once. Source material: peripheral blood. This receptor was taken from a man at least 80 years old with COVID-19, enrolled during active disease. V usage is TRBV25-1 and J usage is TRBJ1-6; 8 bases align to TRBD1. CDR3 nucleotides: TGTGCCAGCAGTGAACTCCAGGGGGCTTATTCACCCCTCCACTTT. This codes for CASSELQGAYSPLHF.